The following is a TCR beta chain sequence with its context. Its antigen remains unknown. The source of the sample is a study of identical twins. Study-level findings and limits: Twin pairs' shared out-of-frame alpha sequences were enriched in low generation probability. Whereas memory repertoires showed no such difference, abundant cord blood beta clonotypes carried fewer insertions. Modelling underestimated the level of out-of-frame TCR alpha sharing observed in monozygotic twins.

Germline loops: CDR1 SGHDN, CDR2 FVKESK. V shed 2 bases and J 5 bases; nucleotides not matched to a gene: 6. The CDR3 length is 17 residues. Addition of a universal primer site occurred through template switching, and cDNA carried unique molecular identifiers. TCRdb independently ran MiXCR on the 5' RACE reads; one entry per CDR3 protein. This sample has about 550,000 distinct CDR3 sequences; approximately 20% occur once, and the top ten carry around 0.48%. Another study also made use of these data, one on yellow fever vaccine responses in identical twins.

The rearrangement links TRBV14 to TRBJ2-5, with 15 positions matching TRBD2. The TCR originated in a woman aged 18 to 35 in good health. Sequencing was done on a sample of CD4+ T cells sorted from blood. The DNA of the CDR3 is TGTGCCAGCAGCCAACGGACTAGCGGGGGGGCATTCGAGACCCAGTACTTC. Residues: CASSQRTSGGAFETQYF.